The clone carrying this T cell receptor (beta chain) has a handful of counts. TCRdb re-called the RT-PCR reads through MiXCR, storing one row per CDR3 protein. The data show about a million distinct CDR3 sequences, approximately 18% seen once. The data were obtained in a study of patients and donors after allogeneic stem cell transplantation. This CDR3 has 14 amino acids. V trimming: 6 bases; J trimming: 5 bases; junction bases outside the gene matches: 9. The germline V gene has CDR1 MNHNS and CDR2 SASEGT. Sequenced material: blood, either unsorted or a sorted T cell fraction (not recorded which). This sequence originates from a human donor who was either an allogeneic HSCT recipient or a stem cell or donor lymphocyte infusion donor (not recorded which). It is not recorded whose cells these are; they may come from a transplant donor. The J gene is TRBJ2-7, the V gene TRBV6-1; TRBD1 aligns across 8 bases. The CDR3 DNA follows: TGTGCCAGCAGCGGTCCGGGACAGGACGACGAGCAGTACTTC. Its translation is CASSGPGQDDEQYF.